The rows below give T cell receptor beta chains drawn from one sample of a study of beta chain features in type 1 diabetes. Repertoires were generated with immunoSEQ multiplex PCR, while TCRdb's copy carries only in-frame clones and drops some. The table has 150,000 to 170,000 clones, over 9% seen once; the top ten hold roughly 0.45%. Sequenced: central memory CD4+ T cells from blood. Receptor source: a man aged 25-40 years with type 1 diabetes. Each CDR3 is given with its conserved first and last residue. A D gene is named only where the DNA matches it firmly. Clone size, where shown, is once, few, many, or a class for clones that have expanded.

abundance,v_gene,len,d_gene,j_gene,CDR3nt,CDR3aa
.,TRBV5-1,17,TRBD2,TRBJ2-2,TGCGCCAGCAGCGACCCTAGCGGGAGTACTCCCACCGGGGAGCTGTTTTTT,CASSDPSGSTPTGELFF
few,TRBV7-2,15,TRBD1,TRBJ2-3,TGTGCCAGCAGACAGGGGGTATCTAGCACAGATACGCAGTATTTT,CASRQGVSSTDTQYF
few,TRBV5-4,14,TRBD1,TRBJ2-7,TGTGCCAGCAGTCCGGGACAGGGGAACTACGAGCAGTACTTC,CASSPGQGNYEQYF
few,TRBV15,14,TRBD1,TRBJ1-1,TGTGCCACCAGCAGGGGGGACAGGAACACTGAAGCTTTCTTT,CATSRGDRNTEAFF
.,TRBV28,14,TRBD1,TRBJ2-5,TGTGCCAGCAGAGTTCCCGGGACAGGGGAGACCCAGTACTTC,CASRVPGTGETQYF
.,TRBV12-5,16,TRBD2,TRBJ2-3,TGTGCTAGTGGCAGCGGGAGGCCCGAAATGGGGGATACGCAGTATTTT,CASGSGRPEMGDTQYF
.,TRBV5-4,15,TRBD2,TRBJ2-7,TGTGCCAGCAGCTTGGTCGGTCCTGGGACTAACGAGCAGTACTTC,CASSLVGPGTNEQYF
.,TRBV2,15,.,TRBJ1-2,TGTGCCAGCAGTGAAGGTTTAAGGGGAGGTCATGGCTACACCTTC,CASSEGLRGGHGYTF
.,TRBV7-2,15,TRBD2,TRBJ2-1,TGTGCCAGCAGCCGGACTAGCGGGAGATTCGATGAGCAGTTCTTC,CASSRTSGRFDEQFF
.,TRBV15,16,TRBD1,TRBJ2-3,TGTGCCACCAGCAGAGGAGACAGGGGTTCGTCAGATACGCAGTATTTT,CATSRGDRGSSDTQYF
few,TRBV9,13,.,TRBJ2-3,TGTGCCAGCAGCGTAGATCAGAAAGATACGCAGTATTTT,CASSVDQKDTQYF
few,TRBV28,14,.,TRBJ1-2,TGTGCCAGCAGATCAACAACGGAGATCTATGGCTACACCTTC,CASRSTTEIYGYTF
.,TRBV19,13,.,TRBJ1-5,TGTGCCAGTAGTAAATATAGCAATCAGCCCCAGCATTTT,CASSKYSNQPQHF
few,TRBV6-1,16,TRBD1,TRBJ1-2,TGTGCCAGCAGTGACACTAGAGGACAGGTGATCTATGGCTACACCTTC,CASSDTRGQVIYGYTF
.,TRBV1,15,.,TRBJ1-2,TGCACCAGCAGCACGCCTCCGACAGTTTTACTTGGCTACACCTTC,CTSSTPPTVLLGYTF
.,TRBV7-9,16,.,TRBJ2-6,TGTGCCAGCAGCTTCTTCACCGGGGCTGGGGCCAACGTCCTGACTTTC,CASSFFTGAGANVLTF
few,TRBV20-1,11,.,TRBJ2-7,TGCAGTGCCTCAGGTCTCTACGAGCAGTACTTC,CSASGLYEQYF
few,TRBV7-9,15,TRBD1,TRBJ2-7,TGTGCCAGCAGCCGACCCGGGACAGGCAGCTACGAGCAGTACTTC,CASSRPGTGSYEQYF
few,TRBV2,14,.,TRBJ1-2,TGTGCCAGCAACAAGGACAGCCCGAACTATGGCTACACCTTC,CASNKDSPNYGYTF
.,TRBV5-1,16,.,TRBJ2-1,TGCGCCAGCAGCTTATATAGCGGCGGAGGGATGGATGAGCAGTTCTTC,CASSLYSGGGMDEQFF
.,TRBV2,14,TRBD1,TRBJ1-2,TGTGCCAGCAGTGCTGAGACAGGGTTCGTTGGCTACACCTTC,CASSAETGFVGYTF
.,TRBV7-2,15,.,TRBJ1-1,TGTGCCAGCAGCACTTATCAACAGGGGAACACTGAAGCTTTCTTT,CASSTYQQGNTEAFF
.,TRBV4-3,14,TRBD1,TRBJ1-3,TGCGCCAGCAGCCAACAACAGGGGAGAAACACCATATATTTT,CASSQQQGRNTIYF
few,TRBV28,15,TRBD1,TRBJ1-1,TGTGCCAGCAGTGGGACAGGGGCCCGTAACACTGAAGCTTTCTTT,CASSGTGARNTEAFF
few,TRBV11-2,17,.,TRBJ2-1,TGTGCCAGCAGCTTACTCCAGGGGCGCAGGTCCTACAATGAGCAGTTCTTC,CASSLLQGRRSYNEQFF
.,TRBV10-3,14,TRBD2,TRBJ2-3,TGTGCCATCCAGACTAGCGGATTCACAGATACGCAGTATTTT,CAIQTSGFTDTQYF
.,TRBV5-5,15,.,TRBJ2-7,TGTGCCAGCAGCCCCCCGAGCGTCCGTGCCTACGAGCAGTACTTC,CASSPPSVRAYEQYF
.,TRBV6-1,13,.,TRBJ2-3,TGTGCCAGCAGTCGACAGGCCACAGATACGCAGTATTTT,CASSRQATDTQYF
.,TRBV5-6,14,.,TRBJ2-5,TGTGCCAGCAGCTTGGTGCCGCAGCAAGAGACCCAGTACTTC,CASSLVPQQETQYF
few,TRBV5-1,14,TRBD1,TRBJ2-7,TGCGCCAGCAGCTTGGGACAGGGGTACTACGAGCAGTACTTC,CASSLGQGYYEQYF
.,TRBV7-2,14,TRBD1,TRBJ2-7,TGTGCCAGCAGCTTAGTCGACAGGGGGGGCGAGCAGTACTTC,CASSLVDRGGEQYF
.,TRBV28,11,.,TRBJ1-1,TGTGCCAGCAGCTTACAGGGCGAAGCTTTCTTT,CASSLQGEAFF
.,TRBV2,14,.,TRBJ2-1,TGTGCCAGCAGGATAGCGGACTCCTACAATGAGCAGTTCTTC,CASRIADSYNEQFF
.,TRBV15,12,.,TRBJ2-1,TGTGCCACCAGCGCGAATTACAATGAGCAGTTCTTC,CATSANYNEQFF
.,TRBV9,15,.,TRBJ1-3,TGTGCCAGCAGCGTAGCGCCCGAGTCTGGAAACACCATATATTTT,CASSVAPESGNTIYF
.,TRBV7-2,15,.,TRBJ2-5,TGTGCCAGCAGTTCGACTCCATTCTGGGGAGGAACCCAGTACTTC,CASSSTPFWGGTQYF
few,TRBV7-2,13,TRBD1,TRBJ2-7,TGTGCCAGCAGCCCGGACAGGGGGCACGAGCAGTACTTC,CASSPDRGHEQYF
few,TRBV18,14,.,TRBJ1-4,TGTGCCAGCTCACCTGCAGGGGAGAGTGAAAAACTGTTTTTT,CASSPAGESEKLFF
few,TRBV28,14,.,TRBJ2-1,TGTGCCAGCAGTTTCCCACAGCAATACAATGAGCAGTTCTTC,CASSFPQQYNEQFF
.,TRBV19,13,TRBD1,TRBJ1-2,TGTGCCAGTAGTACCCGACAGGGTGTTGGCTACACCTTC,CASSTRQGVGYTF
few,TRBV2,15,.,TRBJ2-2,TGTGCCAGCAGCCGGGTACATGGTGACACCGGGGAGCTGTTTTTT,CASSRVHGDTGELFF
.,TRBV10-3,16,TRBD1,TRBJ1-2,TGTGCCATCAAAGAACCCGGGACAGCACGGGCGGAGGGCTACACCTTC,CAIKEPGTARAEGYTF
few,TRBV11-2,16,TRBD1,TRBJ1-3,TGTGCCAGCAGCCCCAGACAGGGTCCTGGGGGAAACACCATATATTTT,CASSPRQGPGGNTIYF
.,TRBV7-2,14,.,TRBJ2-3,TGTGCCAGCAGCTTAGACAGAAGCACAGATACGCAGTATTTT,CASSLDRSTDTQYF
.,TRBV11-2,15,.,TRBJ1-1,TGTGCCAGCAGCTTGGTTGATTCGGTGAACACTGAAGCTTTCTTT,CASSLVDSVNTEAFF
many,TRBV7-2,15,TRBD1,TRBJ1-2,TGTGCCAGCAGCGCGACCCTACAGGGGGCTGGCGGCTACACCTTC,CASSATLQGAGGYTF
.,TRBV6-5,14,TRBD2,TRBJ2-3,TGTGCCAGCAAGAGCGGGATTTCCACAGATACGCAGTATTTT,CASKSGISTDTQYF
.,TRBV4-2,15,TRBD1,TRBJ1-3,TGTGCCAGCAGCCAAGTGAAGGGGGCCGAAGACACCATATATTTT,CASSQVKGAEDTIYF
few,TRBV27,14,.,TRBJ1-1,TGTGCCAGCACCCCCGAGGCGAGGAACACTGAAGCTTTCTTT,CASTPEARNTEAFF
.,TRBV5-6,12,.,TRBJ2-7,TGTGCCAGCAGCTCTGACAGCTACGAGCAGTACTTC,CASSSDSYEQYF
.,TRBV11-1,14,.,TRBJ2-7,TGTGCCAGCAGCCCCCCGGTAGGGCGAGGGGAGCAGTACTTC,CASSPPVGRGEQYF
few,TRBV18,14,.,TRBJ2-3,TGTGCCAGCTCACCCAGTCTAGGTGGAGATACGCAGTATTTT,CASSPSLGGDTQYF
few,TRBV5-1,14,.,TRBJ2-5,TGCGCCAGCAGCTTGGCGCCAGATGGAGAGACCCAGTACTTC,CASSLAPDGETQYF
.,TRBV29-1,16,.,TRBJ2-1,TGCAGCGTTGAAGAGCTGACATCTTCCCTCGGCGATGAGCAGTTCTTC,CSVEELTSSLGDEQFF